The 18 T cell receptor beta chains below all came from one sample that was sequenced in a study of OX40 agonist ivuxolimab in advanced cancers. The repertoire was sequenced with immunoSEQ multiplex PCR; TCRdb's copy has only in-frame clones and lacks some. The data show around 43,000 clones, around 90% seen once. The specimen comprised CD4+ or CD8+ T cells sorted from blood, sampled in a trial of the OX40 agonist ivuxolimab. The receptor set was obtained from an adult with an advanced solid tumor such as melanoma, head and neck, liver or kidney cancer.

This clone was counted between two and nine times. This chain uses TRBV5-5 with TRBJ2-7; a weak D match, TRBD1 (6 bases). This CDR3 has 13 amino acids. Germline assignment: CDR1 SGHKS and CDR2 YYEKEE (reference sequence). V gave up 4 bases and J gave up 5 bases, with 13 bases separating them. The CDR3 DNA is TGTGCCAGCAGCCAGGGACATACCGACGAGCAGTACTTC. It translates to CASSQGHTDEQYF. Together with reference TRBV5-5 and TRBJ2-7, the CDR3 gives the full variable domain: DAGVTQSPTHLIKTRGQQVTLRCSPISGHKSVSWYQQVLGQGPQFIFQYYEKEERGRGNFPDRFSARQFPNYSSELNVNALLLGDSALYLCASSQGHTDEQYFGPGTRLTVT.

CDR3 sequence (DNA): TGTGCCAGTAGTATAGATCTCGAGAGCAATCAGCCCCAGCATTTT. Translating it yields CASSIDLESNQPQHF. The V gene is TRBV19, the J gene TRBJ1-5; D gene ambiguous. Germline V gives CDR1 LNHDA, CDR2 SQIVND (reference sequence). The CDR3 contains 15 residues. Trimming pared 0 bases from V and 1 base from J, leaving 7 bases between.

The chain combines TRBV4-1 with TRBJ2-4; TRBD1 agrees at 8 bases. This CDR3 region has 13 residues. CDR1 and CDR2 from the germline V gene are MGHRA and YSYEKL. V lost 1 base, J lost 7 bases, and 0 bases stayed unmatched. The CDR3 nucleotides are TGCGCCAGCAGCCAAGGACAGGGGAACATTCAGTACTTC. Protein sequence: CASSQGQGNIQYF.

J is TRBJ2-1 and V is TRBV29-1; D not certain. V was clipped by 4 bases and J by 10 bases, with 11 bases between them. The germline V gene encodes CDR1 SQVTM and CDR2 ANQGSEA. The CDR3 length is 11 residues. CDR3: CSVVESSEQFF. The CDR3 bases are TGCAGCGTTGTGGAATCTTCGGAGCAGTTCTTC.

This chain uses TRBV10-3 with TRBJ1-3; a possible D gene is TRBD1 (5 bases). This CDR3 is 14 amino acids long. V was trimmed by 6 bases and J by 1 base, leaving 10 bases between them. Germline-derived CDR1 and CDR2 are ENHRY and SYGVKD. The CDR3 sequence is CAIRADSSGNTIYF. DNA for the CDR3: TGTGCCATCAGGGCCGACAGTTCTGGAAACACCATATATTTT.

The V gene is TRBV5-6, the J gene TRBJ2-7, with 12 bases lining up with TRBD1. The CDR3 is 15 amino acids. V dropped 5 bases and J dropped 3; count of bases not matched to a gene: 6. Germline V gene lookup returns CDR1 SGHDT and CDR2 YYEEEE. CDR3: CASSAGTGGFYEQYF. CDR3 bases: TGTGCCAGCAGTGCCGGGACAGGGGGCTTCTACGAGCAGTACTTC. Looking up the rest from reference TRBV5-6 and TRBJ2-7 gives the full variable domain: DAGVTQSPTHLIKTRGQQVTLRCSPKSGHDTVSWYQQALGQGPQFIFQYYEEEERQRGNFPDRFSGHQFPNYSSELNVNALLLGDSALYLCASSAGTGGFYEQYFGPGTRLTVT.

J is TRBJ1-2 and V is TRBV27, with D hard to call. This CDR3 has 15 amino acids. Germline CDR1 is MNHEY and CDR2 is SMNVEV (reference sequence). Trimming took 5 bases from V and 0 from J, leaving 13 bases between them. DNA for the CDR3: TGTGCCAGCAGTCTCATGGGCGACTCTAACTATGGCTACACCTTC. It codes for CASSLMGDSNYGYTF.

The CDR3 region has the DNA TGCGCCAGCAGCTCCCCACTTCGGACAGTTGCAACTAATGAAAAACTGTTTTTT. This gives the protein CASSSPLRTVATNEKLFF. The chain combines TRBV5-1 with TRBJ1-4; weak D call: TRBD1 (6 bases). Looked up from germline, CDR1 is SGHRS and CDR2 is YFSETQ. The CDR3 has 18 residues. Trimming pared 3 bases from V and 0 bases from J, leaving 18 bases between. Looking up the rest from reference TRBV5-1 and TRBJ1-4 gives the full variable domain: KAGVTQTPRYLIKTRGQQVTLSCSPISGHRSVSWYQQTPGQGLQFLFEYFSETQRNKGNFPGRFSGRQFSNSRSEMNVSTLELGDSALYLCASSSPLRTVATNEKLFFGSGTQLSVL.

This sequence joins TRBV11-2 and TRBJ2-1, with 10 bases identical to TRBD2. The junction had 7 bases not matched to a gene; V was cut back by 5 bases and J by 0 bases. Germline-derived CDR1 and CDR2 are SGHAT and FQNNGV. The CDR3 sequence is 17 residues long. This CDR3 is CASSRYGLAASYNEQFF. The CDR3 DNA reads TGTGCCAGCAGCCGATACGGACTAGCGGCCTCCTACAATGAGCAGTTCTTC.

The genes are TRBV5-8 and TRBJ1-4, with a tentative D call TRBD1 (6 bases). Germline V lookup: CDR1 SGHTS, CDR2 YDEGEE. The V and J ends lost 4 bases and 0 bases respectively, with 13 bases between them. This CDR3 is built from 16 residues. Here the CDR3 reads CASSPGVLATNEKLFF. The CDR3 DNA is TGTGCCAGCAGCCCAGGGGTTTTGGCAACTAATGAAAAACTGTTTTTT. Drawing the rest from reference TRBV5-8 and TRBJ1-4, the complete variable domain is EAGVTQSPTHLIKTRGQQATLRCSPISGHTSVYWYQQALGLGLQFLLWYDEGEERNRGNFPPRFSGRQFPNYSSELNVNALELEDSALYLCASSPGVLATNEKLFFGSGTQLSVL.

The CDR3 sequence is CASRRGGLGTEAFF. Written as DNA, the CDR3 is TGTGCCAGTAGAAGGGGGGGCCTAGGGACTGAAGCTTTCTTT. This chain connects TRBV27 to TRBJ1-1; weak D call: TRBD1 (6 bases). Trimming took off 9 bases at V and 5 bases at J, with 19 bases between the two ends. This CDR3 has 14 amino acids. Germline-derived CDR1 and CDR2 are MNHEY and SMNVEV (reference sequence).

This chain joins TRBV9 and TRBJ1-1; D is unresolved. Trimming pared 4 bases from V and 4 bases from J, leaving 14 bases between. CDR1 is SGDLS and CDR2 is YYNGEE in the germline V gene. This CDR3 is built from 14 residues. The CDR3 DNA is TGTGCCAGCAGCCTTAGCGGTGAAGGCACTGAAGCTTTCTTT. Its protein is CASSLSGEGTEAFF.

The chain links TRBV11-3 to TRBJ2-1; 9 positions match TRBD2. Germline values: CDR1 SGHNT, CDR2 YENEEA. V shed 0 bases, J shed 5 bases, and the junction held 8 bases outside the gene matches. There are 17 residues in the CDR3. The CDR3 sequence is CASSLDPGREGHNEQFF. The CDR3 nucleotides read TGTGCCAGCAGCTTAGATCCGGGGCGGGAGGGGCACAATGAGCAGTTCTTC.

This chain uses TRBV5-4 with TRBJ2-1; possible D gene TRBD1, 6 bases. V was shortened by 2 bases and J by 5 bases, with 20 bases between the two germline ends. The CDR3 runs to 17 residues. The germline V gene encodes CDR1 SGHNT and CDR2 YYREEE (reference sequence). The CDR3 reads CASSFGGMQGSNNEQFF. CDR3 DNA: TGTGCCAGCAGCTTTGGAGGTATGCAGGGGTCAAACAATGAGCAGTTCTTC.

This clone has a single count. The V and J genes are TRBV7-9 and TRBJ2-5; 7 positions match TRBD1. Germline V lookup: CDR1 SEHNR, CDR2 FQNEAQ (reference sequence). The CDR3 contains 13 residues. With 4 bases clipped from V and 5 bases from J, the junction kept 4 bases outside the gene matches. In DNA form, the CDR3 reads TGTGCCAGCAGCTCCGGACAGGAGGAGACCCAGTACTTC. The encoded protein is CASSSGQEETQYF.

V gene TRBV5-1 combines with J gene TRBJ1-5; TRBD1 might be the D (6 bases). The CDR3 length is 14 residues. Germline V lookup: CDR1 SGHRS, CDR2 YFSETQ. The germline V and J ends were trimmed by 4 bases and 0 bases, with 8 bases remaining between them. The CDR3 bases are TGCGCCAGCAGCCCGGACAGTAGCAATCAGCCCCAGCATTTT. It translates to CASSPDSSNQPQHF.

The V call is TRBV27, the J call TRBJ1-4; TRBD1 matches 9 bases. J gave up 4 bases and V 3 bases, and 6 bases lay outside the gene matches. From germline, CDR1 is MNHEY and CDR2 SMNVEV (reference sequence). CDR3 length: 16 residues. The CDR3 region has the DNA TGTGCCAGCAGTTTCGGGACAGGGTTCAATAATGAAAAACTGTTTTTT. The encoded protein is CASSFGTGFNNEKLFF.

The V call is TRBV15, the J call TRBJ1-5, with no clear D. The CDR3 loop spans 12 amino acids. Between the trimmed V and J ends, which lost 6 bases and 0 bases, there was a span of 3 bases. Germline V CDR1 and CDR2: LNHNV, YYDKDF (reference sequence). CDR3 residues: CATSGSNQPQHF. CDR3 in DNA: TGTGCCACCAGTGGTAGCAATCAGCCCCAGCATTTT.